These 20 T cell receptor beta chains were sequenced from one sample in a study of blood T cell repertoires in COVID-19. The repertoire was sequenced with immunoSEQ multiplex PCR; TCRdb's copy has only in-frame clones and lacks some. The profile shows about 320,000 clones, approximately 91% of them singletons. The sample consisted of PBMCs or T cells enriched from blood (not recorded which). Receptor source: a man in his fifties or sixties who had recovered from COVID-19.

This clone was found a few times. The rearrangement uses TRBV29-1 and TRBJ1-4, with 9 bases that match TRBD1. Unmatched junction bases numbered 8, after V lost 4 bases and J lost 5 bases. CDR1 is SQVTM and CDR2 is ANQGSEA in the germline V gene. This CDR3 contains 15 residues. CDR3 residues: CSVGRTGTGNEKLFF. The DNA for the CDR3 is TGCAGCGTTGGGCGAACCGGGACAGGGAATGAAAAACTGTTTTTT.

The chain recombines TRBV28 with TRBJ1-2; perhaps TRBD1 as D (6 bases). Germline-derived CDR1 and CDR2 are MDHEN and SYDVKM. This CDR3 comprises 12 residues. Trimming shortened V by 7 bases and J by 5 bases, and 11 bases separated the two germline ends. CDR3 in amino acids: CASTGQTYGYTF. Here the CDR3 DNA reads TGTGCCAGCACAGGACAGACTTATGGCTACACCTTC.

The gene calls are TRBV10-3 and TRBJ1-1; D is uncertain. V lost 0 bases and J 2 bases, leaving 7 bases between the germline ends. CDR3 length: 14 residues. Germline CDR1 ENHRY, CDR2 SYGVKD. The CDR3 DNA is TGTGCCATCAGTGAGTCCTACAGAAACACTGAAGCTTTCTTT. It encodes CAISESYRNTEAFF.

V gene TRBV28 combines with J gene TRBJ2-2, with TRBD2 matching over 8 bases. Germline V lookup: CDR1 MDHEN, CDR2 SYDVKM. The CDR3 loop spans 16 amino acids. With 7 bases clipped from V and 6 bases from J, the junction kept 13 bases outside the gene matches. CDR3 sequence: CASIPRGAGEAGELFF. CDR3 nucleotide sequence: TGTGCCAGCATCCCCCGGGGAGCGGGAGAGGCCGGGGAGCTGTTTTTT.

V is TRBV4-1 and J is TRBJ1-6; D possibly corresponds to TRBD1 (5 bases). From germline, CDR1 is MGHRA and CDR2 YSYEKL. This CDR3 spans 17 amino acids. Trimming left V 0 bases short and J 5 bases short, with 14 bases between. The CDR3 here is CASSQEPPRVDNSPLHF. The CDR3 region has the DNA TGCGCCAGCAGCCAAGAACCCCCCAGGGTGGATAATTCACCCCTCCACTTT.

This chain uses TRBV6-5 with TRBJ2-3; D may be TRBD2 (5 bases). Trimming took 2 bases from V and 3 from J, leaving 12 bases between them. This CDR3 comprises 15 residues. Germline V gives CDR1 MNHEY, CDR2 SVGAGI. This CDR3 is CASSYQPGETDTQYF. In DNA form, the CDR3 reads TGTGCCAGCAGTTACCAACCCGGGGAAACAGATACGCAGTATTTT.

This clone was seen once. V and J are TRBV6-1 and TRBJ1-4; D not resolved. Germline V gene data show CDR1 as MNHNS and CDR2 as SASEGT. The CDR3 is 15 amino acids. Deletions cut 0 bases from V and 3 bases from J, with 8 bases between. CDR3 sequence reads: CASSEARGANEKLFF. CDR3 DNA sequence: TGTGCCAGCAGTGAAGCGCGGGGAGCTAATGAAAAACTGTTTTTT.

The genes are TRBV10-2 and TRBJ2-7, with 8 bases that match TRBD1. Trimming took 7 bases from V and 4 from J; bases not matched to a gene: 6. This CDR3 is built from 13 residues. Germline loops: CDR1 WSHSY, CDR2 SAAADI. The DNA of the CDR3 is TGCGCCAGCACTTTTGGACAGGGTTACGAGCAGTACTTC. Amino acid sequence: CASTFGQGYEQYF.

This clone was seen just once. V is TRBV5-6 and J is TRBJ2-1; D call uncertain. Germline assignment: CDR1 SGHDT and CDR2 YYEEEE. The V and J ends lost 2 bases and 3 bases respectively, with 15 bases between them. This CDR3 region has 16 residues. The CDR3 here is CASSFSALNYYNEQFF. CDR3 DNA sequence: TGTGCCAGCAGCTTCTCAGCGCTTAATTACTACAATGAGCAGTTCTTC.

The gene calls are TRBV10-3 and TRBJ2-7; the match to TRBD1 covers 7 bases. Germline trimming cut 5 bases from V and 7 bases from J; bases unmatched to any gene: 5. Germline V lookup: CDR1 ENHRY, CDR2 SYGVKD. The CDR3 runs 12 residues. The CDR3 DNA reads as TGTGCCATCAGTTCGACAGGGCGAGAGCAGTACTTC. Its protein product is CAISSTGREQYF.

This chain connects TRBV28 to TRBJ2-7; no reliable D call. Per germline, CDR1 MDHEN and CDR2 SYDVKM. This CDR3 has 15 amino acids. Trimming took off 7 bases at V and 2 bases at J, with 18 bases between the two ends. DNA of the CDR3: TGTGCCAGCATACCCCTTGTTGGCTCAGCCTACGAGCAGTACTTC. Translation gives CASIPLVGSAYEQYF.

The chain employs TRBV2 and TRBJ1-5; D possibly corresponds to TRBD1 (6 bases). The length of the CDR3 is 13 residues. CDR1 and CDR2 (germline): SNHLY, FYNNEI. Trimming pared 6 bases from V and 9 bases from J, leaving 15 bases between. The CDR3 reads CASRKDSPGPQHF. For the CDR3, the DNA is TGTGCCAGCAGAAAGGACAGCCCGGGGCCCCAGCATTTT. The full variable domain, rest sourced from reference TRBV2 and TRBJ1-5, is EPEVTQTPSHQVTQMGQEVILRCVPISNHLYFYWYRQILGQKVEFLVSFYNNEISEKSEIFDDQFSVERPDGSNFTLKIRSTKLEDSAMYFCASRKDSPGPQHFGDGTRLSIL.

This chain joins TRBV18 and TRBJ1-1; 9 bases agree with TRBD1. J was trimmed by 4 bases and V by 5 bases; bases with no gene match: 5. Per the germline V gene, CDR1 is KGHSH and CDR2 is LQKENI. The CDR3 covers 14 residues. CDR3 sequence: CASSLRQGGTEAFF. For the CDR3, the DNA is TGTGCCAGCTCATTGAGACAGGGGGGCACTGAAGCTTTCTTT.

The chain is built from TRBV27 and TRBJ2-7, with D maybe TRBD1 (6 bases). V dropped 3 bases and J dropped 6 bases, with 9 bases sitting between them. The CDR3 runs to 12 residues. Germline V CDR1 and CDR2: MNHEY, SMNVEV (reference sequence). The chain's CDR3 is CASSFQGSEQYF. CDR3 bases: TGTGCCAGCAGTTTTCAGGGGTCCGAGCAGTACTTC.

The rearrangement joins TRBV4-1 to TRBJ2-1; TRBD2 matches 9 bases. The CDR3 totals 16 residues. The V gene's germline CDR1 is MGHRA and CDR2 YSYEKL. The junction had 3 bases not matched to a gene; V was cut back by 0 bases and J by 3 bases. As DNA, the CDR3 is TGCGCCAGCAGCCAAGAATCTAGCGGGGTCTACAATGAGCAGTTCTTC. Translated: CASSQESSGVYNEQFF.

The DNA for the CDR3 is TGTGCCAGCAGCCAAGCCGGACTGGAGAGCACAGATACGCAGTATTTT. Translation: CASSQAGLESTDTQYF. The genes are TRBV3-1 (or the pseudogene TRBV3-2) and TRBJ2-3; D is perhaps TRBD2 (5 bases). V was trimmed by 1 base and J by 0 bases, leaving 11 bases between them. There are 16 residues in the CDR3. The germline CDR1 and CDR2 sequences are LGHDT and YNNKEL (reference sequence).

The V gene is TRBV2, the J gene TRBJ2-3; TRBD1 matches at 9 bases. V lost 9 bases, J lost 0 bases, and 16 bases stayed unmatched. CDR1 SNHLY and CDR2 FYNNEI come from the germline V gene. This CDR3 has 18 amino acids. The CDR3 is CARKGSGTGSSSTDTQYF. The CDR3 DNA is TGTGCCAGGAAGGGATCTGGGACAGGGTCATCTAGCACAGATACGCAGTATTTT.

The chain uses TRBV7-9 and TRBJ2-7, with 7 bases that match TRBD1. Looked up from germline, CDR1 is SEHNR and CDR2 is FQNEAQ (reference sequence). The CDR3 totals 12 residues. The V gene end was trimmed by 5 bases and the J gene end by 5 bases; junction bases not matched to a gene: 3. For the CDR3, the DNA is TGTGCCAGCAGCCCTCAGGGGGACGAGCAGTACTTC. It translates to CASSPQGDEQYF.

The gene calls are TRBV14 and TRBJ2-1; 11 bases agree with TRBD2. The CDR3 spans 16 residues. V lost 0 bases and J lost 7; bases outside the gene matches: 5. Germline V gives CDR1 SGHDN, CDR2 FVKESK. The DNA of the CDR3 is TGTGCCAGCAGCCAAGAATCTAGCGGGAGGCAAAATGAGCAGTTCTTC. Its protein is CASSQESSGRQNEQFF.

The chain employs TRBV30 and TRBJ1-4, with 10 nucleotides matching TRBD1. V lost 7 bases and J lost 8; bases outside the gene matches: 4. The germline V gene encodes CDR1 GTSNPN and CDR2 SVGIG (reference sequence). The length of the CDR3 is 12 residues. CDR3 in amino acids: CALGQGWEKLFF. CDR3 bases: TGTGCCTTGGGACAGGGGTGGGAAAAACTGTTTTTT.